This entry features one TCR beta chain sequence. The antigen is undetermined. Primers included in the PCR were 60 Vbeta and 13 Jbeta primers. TCRdb's copy holds only in-frame clones and misses some; the assay was immunoSEQ multiplex PCR. The data show some 55,000 clones, just under 85% seen once. CDR1 is MDHEN, CDR2 SYDVKM, per germline. This CDR3 has 16 amino acids. V dropped 4 bases and J dropped 9; count of bases not matched to a gene: 8. The sample belongs to a study of cytomegalovirus exposure and HLA in healthy donors. Study outcomes and limitations: Association of a missense DCLRE1C variant with TCR beta V- and J-gene trimming was reported in a later analysis. Follow-up analysis found HLA locus-dependent TCR association rates, highest for DRB1 and lowest for HLA-C. According to the study, roughly 180 TCR beta chains were cytomegalovirus-associated.

The chain uses TRBV28 and TRBJ1-6; 11 bases map to TRBD1. The TCR comes from a middle-aged man in good health and CMV-seronegative. Sequencing used PBMCs. The CDR3 loop reads CASSSRAGTGGSPLHF. The CDR3 DNA reads TGTGCCAGCAGTTCGCGGGCAGGGACAGGGGGTTCACCCCTCCACTTT. Full variable domain (remainder filled in from reference TRBV28 and TRBJ1-6): DVKVTQSSRYLVKRTGEKVFLECVQDMDHENMFWYRQDPGLGLRLIYFSYDVKMKEKGDIPEGYSVSREKKERFSLILESASTNQTSMYLCASSSRAGTGGSPLHFGNGTRLTVT.